The 13 T cell receptor beta chains below were found in one sample sequenced in a study of graft-versus-host responses after intestinal transplantation. Only in-frame clones appear in the TCRdb table, and some are missing; sequencing was by immunoSEQ multiplex PCR. Of 12,000 or so clones listed, about 89% are singletons. The time point: postoperative day 105 after intestinal transplantation (dayNNNN = postoperative day). Sequenced here: PBMCs, sampled 105 days after intestinal transplantation. These receptors were taken from a human patient who received an intestinal transplant, so some T cells may come from the graft donor.

The CDR3 DNA reads as TGTGCCAGCAGCTTGTCATTGCGGTCTATATACGAGCAGTACTTC. It specifies CASSLSLRSIYEQYF. The V and J genes are TRBV5-5 and TRBJ2-7, with unresolved D. With 1 base removed from V and 4 bases from J, the gap between germline ends came to 15 bases. The CDR3 covers 15 residues. Germline V gene data show CDR1 as SGHKS and CDR2 as YYEKEE (reference sequence). The whole variable domain, filled in from reference TRBV5-5 and TRBJ2-7, reads DAGVTQSPTHLIKTRGQQVTLRCSPISGHKSVSWYQQVLGQGPQFIFQYYEKEERGRGNFPDRFSARQFPNYSSELNVNALLLGDSALYLCASSLSLRSIYEQYFGPGTRLTVT.

This clone is a singleton in its sample. CDR3 amino acids: CASSLGEVREAFF. Here the CDR3 DNA reads TGTGCCAGCAGCCTAGGTGAGGTGCGGGAAGCTTTCTTT. This chain uses TRBV7-9 with TRBJ1-1; D is unclear. Germline V gene data show CDR1 as SEHNR and CDR2 as FQNEAQ (reference sequence). The ends were cut back, 5 bases at V and 8 bases at J, with 15 bases in the middle. The CDR3 totals 13 residues.

This chain joins TRBV5-1 and TRBJ1-6; TRBD1 matches at 9 bases. J was trimmed by 6 bases and V by 3 bases; bases with no gene match: 4. CDR1 is SGHRS and CDR2 is YFSETQ in the germline V gene. The CDR3 is 15 residues long. The CDR3 is CASSSGQGTNSPLHF. For the CDR3, the DNA is TGCGCCAGCAGCTCGGGACAGGGCACTAATTCACCCCTCCACTTT.

The chain links TRBV5-4 to TRBJ1-2; no definite D call. Trimming took 4 bases from V and 0 from J, leaving 16 bases between them. The CDR3 has 16 residues. Germline CDR1 and CDR2: SGHNT and YYREEE (reference sequence). The CDR3 bases are TGTGCCAGCAGCCCTATAGCGGGTCCAGCTAACTATGGCTACACCTTC. This encodes CASSPIAGPANYGYTF.

This chain connects TRBV6-5 to TRBJ2-7; the match to TRBD2 covers 8 bases. The CDR3 runs 15 residues. The germline CDR1 and CDR2 sequences are MNHEY and SVGAGI. V trimming: 4 bases; J trimming: 2 bases; junction bases outside the gene matches: 7. CDR3 DNA sequence: TGTGCCAGCAGTTCTTATCCGGGACTAGCCTACGAGCAGTACTTC. It translates to CASSSYPGLAYEQYF.

The chain employs TRBV27 and TRBJ2-1, with D perhaps matching TRBD2 (7 bases). Deletions cut 4 bases from V and 4 bases from J, with 14 bases between. The germline V gene has CDR1 MNHEY and CDR2 SMNVEV (reference sequence). The CDR3 is made up of 15 amino acids. DNA for the CDR3: TGTGCCAGCAGTTCCCTAGGGGGGGGGTACAATGAGCAGTTCTTC. Its translation is CASSSLGGGYNEQFF.

CDR3 DNA: TGTGCCAGCAGCAACCCGGGCCTAACTGAGGATGGCTACACCTTC. It codes for CASSNPGLTEDGYTF. The chain joins TRBV9 to TRBJ1-2; unclear D gene. The CDR3 contains 15 residues. From germline, CDR1 is SGDLS and CDR2 YYNGEE. Trimming removed 4 bases at V and 6 bases at J, with 19 bases between.

The chain is built from TRBV18 and TRBJ2-5; D ambiguous. The germline CDR1 and CDR2 sequences are KGHSH and LQKENI. The CDR3 consists of 13 residues. V gave up 0 bases and J gave up 5 bases, with 7 bases separating them. The CDR3 spells CASSPPTEETQYF. CDR3 in DNA: TGTGCCAGCTCACCACCGACGGAGGAGACCCAGTACTTC.

This chain links TRBV28 with TRBJ2-1, with D perhaps matching TRBD1 (6 bases). CDR3 length: 15 residues. Germline CDR1 MDHEN, CDR2 SYDVKM. V was shortened by 5 bases and J by 4 bases, with 15 bases between the two germline ends. The CDR3: CASSPTQDSYNEQFF. CDR3 DNA: TGTGCCAGCAGTCCGACCCAGGACAGTTACAATGAGCAGTTCTTC.

This clone was seen a single time. V gene TRBV27 combines with J gene TRBJ1-2; 8 positions agree with TRBD1. CDR3 size: 15 residues. The germline gives CDR1 MNHEY, CDR2 SMNVEV (reference sequence). V lost 5 bases and J lost 0; bases outside the gene matches: 5. The CDR3 bases are TGTGCCAGCAGTCCGGACAGGGCAGCTAACTATGGCTACACCTTC. Translation gives CASSPDRAANYGYTF.

This sequence joins TRBV6-6 and TRBJ1-5; TRBD1 might be the D (6 bases). With 6 bases removed from V and 7 bases from J, the gap between germline ends came to 13 bases. The CDR3 extends over 13 amino acids. Per the germline V gene, CDR1 is MNHNY and CDR2 is SVGAGI (reference sequence). The CDR3 coding sequence is TGTGCCAGCAGGGACAGCGCTACACAGCCCCAGCATTTT. Residues: CASRDSATQPQHF.

This chain links TRBV2 with TRBJ2-7, with 11 bases fitting TRBD1. CDR3 size: 14 residues. CDR1 and CDR2 (germline): SNHLY, FYNNEI. Unmatched junction bases numbered 4, after V lost 6 bases and J lost 3 bases. The CDR3 coding sequence is TGTGCCAGCAGGTCCGGGACAGGGGGCTACGAGCAGTACTTC. Translation gives CASRSGTGGYEQYF.

This chain connects TRBV6-6 to TRBJ2-7, with 9 bases lining up with TRBD2. Trimming at V came to 6 bases and at J to 3 bases, leaving 9 bases not matched to a gene. Germline V CDR1 and CDR2: MNHNY, SVGAGI (reference sequence). The CDR3 is made up of 15 amino acids. The CDR3 spells CASRVLAGEFYEQYF. For the CDR3, the DNA is TGTGCCAGCAGAGTATTAGCGGGGGAGTTCTACGAGCAGTACTTC.